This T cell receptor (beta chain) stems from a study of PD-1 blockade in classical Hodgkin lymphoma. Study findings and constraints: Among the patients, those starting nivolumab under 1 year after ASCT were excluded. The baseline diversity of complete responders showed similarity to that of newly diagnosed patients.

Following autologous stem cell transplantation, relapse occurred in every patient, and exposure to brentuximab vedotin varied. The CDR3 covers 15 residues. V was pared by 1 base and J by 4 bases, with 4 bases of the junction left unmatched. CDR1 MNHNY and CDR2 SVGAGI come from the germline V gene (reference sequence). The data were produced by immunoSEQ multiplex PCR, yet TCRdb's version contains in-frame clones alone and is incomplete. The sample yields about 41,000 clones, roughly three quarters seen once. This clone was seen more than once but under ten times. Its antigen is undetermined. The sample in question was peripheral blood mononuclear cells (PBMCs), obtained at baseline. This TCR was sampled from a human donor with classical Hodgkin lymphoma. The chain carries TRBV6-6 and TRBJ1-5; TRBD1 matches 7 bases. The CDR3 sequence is CASSYYSDRNQPQHF. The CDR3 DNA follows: TGTGCCAGCAGTTACTACTCGGACAGGAATCAGCCCCAGCATTTT.